The sequence of this T cell receptor beta chain was determined in a study of blood T cell repertoires in COVID-19. Study summary: Italy, Spain and the United States were the sources of the convalescent and acute COVID-19 samples. PBMCs, B-cell-depleted T cells, or T cells provided the cDNA or gDNA that made up the material.

Sequencing used immunoSEQ multiplex PCR; TCRdb keeps in-frame clones, though not all of them. The sample comprises 100,000 to 110,000 clones, around 88% of which are singletons, and approximately 5% rests with the top ten. After removal of 3 bases from V and 5 bases from J, the junction contained 7 bases not matched to a gene. The germline V gene has CDR1 LNHNV and CDR2 YYDKDF (reference sequence). There are 16 residues in the CDR3. V is TRBV15 and J is TRBJ2-2; 9 nucleotides agree with TRBD2. The origin of this receptor is a human donor in a cohort sampled during active COVID-19. The specimen sequenced was peripheral blood. For the CDR3, the DNA is TGTGCCACCAGCAGGCATAGCGGGAGAGGGACCGGGGAGCTGTTTTTT. Translating it yields CATSRHSGRGTGELFF.